This is a list of T cell receptor beta chains from one sample in a study of blood T cell repertoires in COVID-19. The data were produced by immunoSEQ multiplex PCR, yet TCRdb's version contains in-frame clones alone and is incomplete. Of approximately 280,000 clones in the sample, about 82% were seen once. The source material was peripheral blood. Receptor source: a man between 50 and 59 years old with active or convalescent COVID-19. Each CDR3 is given with its conserved first and last residue. Each record gives: J gene, D gene, clone size, V gene, CDR3 DNA, CDR3 protein. The D gene is left open where the match is weak. A row's size may be missing; if present it is once, few, many or a size class.

TRBJ1-1 TRBD1 . TRBV6-5 TGTGCCAGCACCGTGGACAGGGGGCAAAATGAAGCTTTCTTT CASTVDRGQNEAFF
TRBJ1-6 TRBD1 once TRBV5-4 TGTGCCAGCAGCCGAACAGGGGGCAGCTCCTATAATTCACCCCTCCACTTT CASSRTGGSSYNSPLHF
TRBJ2-2 . . TRBV4-2 TGTGCCAGCAGCCAAGTTCTCGGCGGGGAGCTGTTTTTT CASSQVLGGELFF
TRBJ1-6 TRBD1 . TRBV5-1 TGCGCCAGCAGCTTGAGCAGGGGGCTGTCACCCCTCCACTTT CASSLSRGLSPLHF
TRBJ2-7 TRBD1 . TRBV30 TGTGCCTGGGCTCCGGGACAGGGCAGCTACGAGCAGTACTTC CAWAPGQGSYEQYF
TRBJ2-5 TRBD1 . TRBV27 TGTGCCAGCAGTGGATCCGGGACAGGGGGTCGGACCCAGTACTTC CASSGSGTGGRTQYF
TRBJ2-7 . once TRBV9 TGTGCCAGCAGCGAGACCCCTGACAGGTCACCCTACGAGCAGTACTTC CASSETPDRSPYEQYF
TRBJ2-7 TRBD1 . TRBV6-5 TGTGCCAGCAGTCGGACAGGGTATGACCTCTACGAGCAGTACTTC CASSRTGYDLYEQYF
TRBJ2-5 . . TRBV28 TGTGCCAGCAATTCGCAGCCGGGGGAGACCCAGTACTTC CASNSQPGETQYF
TRBJ2-2 TRBD2 . TRBV25-1 TGTGCCAGCAGTGAATGGGCGGGAGGCAACACCGGGGAGCTGTTTTTT CASSEWAGGNTGELFF
TRBJ2-7 . . TRBV7-2 TGTGCCAGCAGCCGTGGCAAAGCGTTCTCCTACGAGCAGTACTTC CASSRGKAFSYEQYF
TRBJ2-7 . . TRBV19 TGTGCCAGTAGTCCAGGACAGCTAGCAAACTACGAGCAGTACTTC CASSPGQLANYEQYF
TRBJ2-1 TRBD2 . TRBV7-2 TGTGCCAGCAGCTTGACTAGCGGGAGGGCCGGCCCCTACAATGAGCAGTTCTTC CASSLTSGRAGPYNEQFF
TRBJ1-1 . . TRBV2 TGTGCCAGCAGTGCGCACAGCCGAACAGAAGCTTTCTTT CASSAHSRTEAFF
TRBJ2-5 . . TRBV6-5 TGTGCCAGCAGCGCCTCTACCCAGACCCAGTACTTC CASSASTQTQYF
TRBJ2-6 . . TRBV7-9 TGTGCCAGCAGCTCCACCAAAAACAGGGCTGGGGCCAACGTCCTGACTTTC CASSSTKNRAGANVLTF
TRBJ2-1 . . TRBV19 TGTGCCAGTAGTATTAAAGCCCACAATGAGCAGTTCTTC CASSIKAHNEQFF
TRBJ2-7 TRBD1 once TRBV7-9 TGTGCCAGCAGCCCAGCGGACAGGGCCGATTTTTACGAGCAGTACTTC CASSPADRADFYEQYF
TRBJ2-7 TRBD2 . TRBV29-1 TGCAGCGTTGAACTAGCGGTTGGATCCTACGAGCAGTACTTC CSVELAVGSYEQYF
TRBJ2-7 TRBD1 . TRBV14 TGTGCCAGCAGCGCCCAACAGGGGGACGAGCAGTACTTC CASSAQQGDEQYF
TRBJ2-1 TRBD2 . TRBV19 TGTGCCAGTAGTATGCTAGCGGGAGCTGTGGACAATGAGCAGTTCTTC CASSMLAGAVDNEQFF
TRBJ1-1 . . TRBV30 TGTGCCTGGAGGAACAGCCTATCAACTGAAGCTTTCTTT CAWRNSLSTEAFF
TRBJ1-3 . . TRBV6-5 TGTGCCAGCAGCTATAGGAGGGCTGGAAACACCATATATTTT CASSYRRAGNTIYF
TRBJ1-1 TRBD1 . TRBV27 TGTGCCAGCAGTTCTTTCGGAAATGGCACAGGGGTGACTGAAGCTTTCTTT CASSSFGNGTGVTEAFF
TRBJ1-4 . . TRBV5-4 TGTGCCAGCAGCTTGCAGGGTGAAAAACTGTTTTTT CASSLQGEKLFF
TRBJ2-1 TRBD2 . TRBV20-1 TGCAGTGCTAGTCGAAAACTAGCGGGAGTCGGAGAGCAGTTCTTC CSASRKLAGVGEQFF
TRBJ2-2 TRBD2 . TRBV5-5 TGTGCCAGCAGCGTTAGCGGGAGGTCCACCGGGGAGCTGTTTTTT CASSVSGRSTGELFF
TRBJ2-2 TRBD1 once TRBV6-6 TGTGCCAGCAGTCCTGGACAGGTCCACATCCGCACCGGGGAGCTGTTTTTT CASSPGQVHIRTGELFF
TRBJ1-6 TRBD1 . TRBV6-5 TGTGCCAGCAGTTACTCTGGACAGGGGAATTCACCCCTCCACTTT CASSYSGQGNSPLHF
TRBJ2-1 TRBD1 . TRBV7-8 TGTGCCAGCAGCTCAACCGGGACAGGGGGTTTTAATGAGCAGTTCTTC CASSSTGTGGFNEQFF
TRBJ2-1 TRBD2 once TRBV5-1 TGCGCCAGCAGCTTGGTCGCTAGCGGGAACGAGCAGTTCTTC CASSLVASGNEQFF
TRBJ1-2 TRBD1 . TRBV3-1/TRBV3-2 TGTGCCAGCAGCCAAGAAGGACAGGGGGCGCGCGGCAATGGCTACACCTTC CASSQEGQGARGNGYTF
TRBJ1-2 TRBD1 . TRBV19 TGTGCCAGTAGTATGCGCGGAGACAGGGTGGGCTACACCTTC CASSMRGDRVGYTF
TRBJ1-2 . . TRBV6-6 TGTGCCAGCAGCCCAGCCCCGTCGGCGGATGGCTACACCTTC CASSPAPSADGYTF